This T cell receptor beta chain was sequenced during a study of T cell responses to AZD1222 COVID-19 vaccine. Assay used: immunoSEQ multiplex PCR; TCRdb lists only in-frame clones, some missing. This repertoire shows fewer than 150,000 clones, 86% found once; its top ten account for 15% to 20%. V gave up 2 bases and J gave up 4 bases; unmatched junction bases: 9. This CDR3 is 19 amino acids long. Per germline, CDR1 SGHTA and CDR2 FQGTGA. The chain recombines TRBV7-3 with TRBJ2-2; 14 bases align to TRBD2. Sequenced here: peripheral blood, sampled 28 days after the second AZD1222 dose. The sequence came from an adult who received the AZD1222 COVID-19 vaccine. The CDR3 DNA reads TGTGCCAGCAGCTTACGGCGGGGACTAGCGGGGGCGGGCACCGGGGAGCTGTTTTTT. Its translation is CASSLRRGLAGAGTGELFF.